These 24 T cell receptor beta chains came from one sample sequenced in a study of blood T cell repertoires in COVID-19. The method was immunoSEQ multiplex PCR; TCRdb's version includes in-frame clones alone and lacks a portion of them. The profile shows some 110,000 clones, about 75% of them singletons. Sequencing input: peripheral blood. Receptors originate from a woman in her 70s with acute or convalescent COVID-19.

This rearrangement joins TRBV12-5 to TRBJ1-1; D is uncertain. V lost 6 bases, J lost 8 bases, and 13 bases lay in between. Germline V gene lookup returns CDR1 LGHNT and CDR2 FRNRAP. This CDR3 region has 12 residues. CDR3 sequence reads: CASGYERIEAFF. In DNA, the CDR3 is TGTGCTAGTGGGTATGAGAGGATAGAAGCTTTCTTT.

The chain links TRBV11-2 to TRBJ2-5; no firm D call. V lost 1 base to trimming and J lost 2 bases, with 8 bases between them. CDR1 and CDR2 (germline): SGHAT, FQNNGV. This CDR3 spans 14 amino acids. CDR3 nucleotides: TGTGCCAGCAGCTTAGGGTCGGGTCAAGAGACCCAGTACTTC. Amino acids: CASSLGSGQETQYF.

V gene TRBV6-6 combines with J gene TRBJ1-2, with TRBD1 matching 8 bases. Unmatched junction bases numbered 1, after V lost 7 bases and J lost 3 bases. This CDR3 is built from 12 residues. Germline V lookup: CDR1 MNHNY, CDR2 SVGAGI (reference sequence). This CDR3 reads CASKTGDYGYTF. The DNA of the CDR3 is TGTGCCAGCAAGACAGGGGACTATGGCTACACCTTC.

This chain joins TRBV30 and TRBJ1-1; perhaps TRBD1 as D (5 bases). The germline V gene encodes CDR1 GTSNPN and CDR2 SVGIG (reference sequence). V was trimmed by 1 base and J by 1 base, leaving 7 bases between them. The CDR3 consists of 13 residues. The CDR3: CAWSEQENTEAFF. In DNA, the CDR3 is TGTGCCTGGAGTGAACAGGAGAACACTGAAGCTTTCTTT.

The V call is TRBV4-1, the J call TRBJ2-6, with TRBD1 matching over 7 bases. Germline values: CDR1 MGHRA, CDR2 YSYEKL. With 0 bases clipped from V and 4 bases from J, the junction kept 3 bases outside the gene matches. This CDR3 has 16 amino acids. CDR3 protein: CASSQETGSGANVLTF. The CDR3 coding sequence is TGCGCCAGCAGCCAAGAGACAGGGTCCGGGGCCAACGTCCTGACTTTC.

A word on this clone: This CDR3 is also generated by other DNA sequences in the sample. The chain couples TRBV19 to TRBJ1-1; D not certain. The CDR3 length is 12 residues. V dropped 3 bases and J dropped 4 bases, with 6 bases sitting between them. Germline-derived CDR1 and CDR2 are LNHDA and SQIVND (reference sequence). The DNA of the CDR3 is TGTGCCAGTAGTATCCGGGGCACTGAAGCTTTCTTT. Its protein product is CASSIRGTEAFF.

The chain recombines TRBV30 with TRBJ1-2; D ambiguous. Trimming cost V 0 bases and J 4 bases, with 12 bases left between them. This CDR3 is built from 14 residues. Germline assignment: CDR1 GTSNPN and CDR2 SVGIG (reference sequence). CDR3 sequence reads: CAWSVNTAGYGYTF. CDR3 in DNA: TGTGCCTGGAGTGTTAACACCGCTGGCTATGGCTACACCTTC.

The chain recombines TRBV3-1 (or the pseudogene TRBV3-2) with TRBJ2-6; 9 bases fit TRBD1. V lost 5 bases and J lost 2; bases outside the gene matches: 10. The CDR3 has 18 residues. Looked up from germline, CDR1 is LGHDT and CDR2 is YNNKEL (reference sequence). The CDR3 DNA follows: TGTGCCAGCAGCAGTCACAGGGGGCTCCTGGCTGGGGCCAACGTCCTGACTTTC. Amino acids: CASSSHRGLLAGANVLTF.

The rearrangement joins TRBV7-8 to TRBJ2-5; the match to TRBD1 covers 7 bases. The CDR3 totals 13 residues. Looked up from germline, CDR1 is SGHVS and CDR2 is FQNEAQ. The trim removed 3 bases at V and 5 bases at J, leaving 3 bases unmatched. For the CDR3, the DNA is TGTGCCAGCAGCTTTCTACAGGGGGAGACCCAGTACTTC. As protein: CASSFLQGETQYF.

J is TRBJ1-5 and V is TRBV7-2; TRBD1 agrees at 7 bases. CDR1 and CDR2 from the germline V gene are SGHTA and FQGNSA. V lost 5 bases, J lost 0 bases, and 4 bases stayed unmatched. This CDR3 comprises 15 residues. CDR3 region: CASSAWTGSNQPQHF. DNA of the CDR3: TGTGCCAGCAGCGCCTGGACAGGTAGCAATCAGCCCCAGCATTTT.

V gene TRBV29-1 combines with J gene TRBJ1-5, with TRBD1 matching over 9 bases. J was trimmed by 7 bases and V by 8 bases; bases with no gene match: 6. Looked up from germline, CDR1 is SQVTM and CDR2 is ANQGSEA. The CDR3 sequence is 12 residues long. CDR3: CSTGGAGQPQHF. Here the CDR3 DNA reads TGCAGCACAGGGGGCGCCGGGCAGCCCCAGCATTTT.

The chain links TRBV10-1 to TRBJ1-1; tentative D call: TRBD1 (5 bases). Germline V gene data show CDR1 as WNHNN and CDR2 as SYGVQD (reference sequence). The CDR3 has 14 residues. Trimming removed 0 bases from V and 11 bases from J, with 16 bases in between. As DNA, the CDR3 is TGCGCCAGCAGTGAGTCGAAAGGGGTCCTCGGGGCTTTCTTT. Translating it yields CASSESKGVLGAFF.

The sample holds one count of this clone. The CDR3 loop is CASSSLTGRQETQYF. The CDR3 DNA is TGTGCCAGCAGCTCGTTGACAGGTAGACAAGAGACCCAGTACTTC. The gene calls are TRBV5-4 and TRBJ2-5; D is perhaps TRBD1 (6 bases). The CDR3 runs to 15 residues. CDR1 is SGHNT and CDR2 is YYREEE in the germline V gene (reference sequence). The V and J ends lost 3 bases and 2 bases respectively, with 14 bases between them.

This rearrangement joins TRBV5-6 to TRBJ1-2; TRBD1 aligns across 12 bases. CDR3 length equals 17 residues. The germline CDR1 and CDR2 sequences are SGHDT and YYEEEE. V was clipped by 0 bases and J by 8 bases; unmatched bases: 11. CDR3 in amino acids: CASSLGSGTGGAGGYTF. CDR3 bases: TGTGCCAGCAGCTTGGGATCCGGGACAGGGGGCGCAGGGGGCTACACCTTC. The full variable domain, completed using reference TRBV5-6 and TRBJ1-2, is DAGVTQSPTHLIKTRGQQVTLRCSPKSGHDTVSWYQQALGQGPQFIFQYYEEEERQRGNFPDRFSGHQFPNYSSELNVNALLLGDSALYLCASSLGSGTGGAGGYTFGSGTRLTVV.

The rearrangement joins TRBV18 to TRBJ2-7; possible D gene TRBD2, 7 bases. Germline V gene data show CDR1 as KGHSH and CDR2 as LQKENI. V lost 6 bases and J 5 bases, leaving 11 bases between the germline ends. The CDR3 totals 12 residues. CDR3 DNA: TGTGCCAGCTCCAAGGGGGGGGACGAGCAGTACTTC. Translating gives CASSKGGDEQYF.

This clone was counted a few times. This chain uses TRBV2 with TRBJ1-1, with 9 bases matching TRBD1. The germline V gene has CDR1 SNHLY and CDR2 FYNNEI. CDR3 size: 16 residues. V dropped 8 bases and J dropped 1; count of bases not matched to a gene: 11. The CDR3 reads CASYSRTGVANTEAFF. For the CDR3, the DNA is TGTGCCAGCTACTCGAGGACAGGGGTGGCGAACACTGAAGCTTTCTTT.

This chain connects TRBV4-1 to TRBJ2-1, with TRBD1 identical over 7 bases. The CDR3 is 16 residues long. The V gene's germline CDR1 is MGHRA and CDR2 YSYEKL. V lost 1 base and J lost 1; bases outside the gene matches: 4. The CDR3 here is CASSQGQGVSYNEQFF. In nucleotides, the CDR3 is TGCGCCAGCAGCCAAGGTCAGGGGGTTTCCTACAATGAGCAGTTCTTC.

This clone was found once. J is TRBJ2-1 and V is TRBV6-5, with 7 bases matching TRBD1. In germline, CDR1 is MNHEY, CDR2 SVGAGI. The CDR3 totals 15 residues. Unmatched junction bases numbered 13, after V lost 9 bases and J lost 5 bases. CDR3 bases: TGTGCCAGTTTTAGGGGGCTAGCAGAAGACAATGAGCAGTTCTTC. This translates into CASFRGLAEDNEQFF.

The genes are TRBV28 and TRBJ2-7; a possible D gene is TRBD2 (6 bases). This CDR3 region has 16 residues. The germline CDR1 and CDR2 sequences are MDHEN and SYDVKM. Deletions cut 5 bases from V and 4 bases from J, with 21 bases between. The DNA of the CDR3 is TGTGCCAGCAGTCCTCGCCCGGAGGGTTGGAGGTACGAGCAGTACTTC. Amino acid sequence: CASSPRPEGWRYEQYF.

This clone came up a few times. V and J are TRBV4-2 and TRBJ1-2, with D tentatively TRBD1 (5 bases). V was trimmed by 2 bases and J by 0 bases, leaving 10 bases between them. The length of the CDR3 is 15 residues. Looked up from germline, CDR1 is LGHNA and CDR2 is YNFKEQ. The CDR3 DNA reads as TGTGCCAGCAGCCAAACCACAGGATCTAACTATGGCTACACCTTC. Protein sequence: CASSQTTGSNYGYTF.

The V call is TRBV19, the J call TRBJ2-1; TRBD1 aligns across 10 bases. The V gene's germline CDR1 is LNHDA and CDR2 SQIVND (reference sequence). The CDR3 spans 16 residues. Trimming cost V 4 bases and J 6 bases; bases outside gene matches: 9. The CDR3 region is CASSTRDRGDPNEQFF. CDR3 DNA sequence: TGTGCCAGTAGTACCCGGGACAGGGGTGACCCCAATGAGCAGTTCTTC.

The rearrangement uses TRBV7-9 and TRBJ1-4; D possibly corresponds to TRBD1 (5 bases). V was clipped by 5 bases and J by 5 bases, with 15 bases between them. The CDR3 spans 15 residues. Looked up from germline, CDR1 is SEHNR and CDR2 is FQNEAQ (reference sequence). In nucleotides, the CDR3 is TGTGCCAGCAGCCTAAGACAGCCTAAGAATGAAAAACTGTTTTTT. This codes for CASSLRQPKNEKLFF.

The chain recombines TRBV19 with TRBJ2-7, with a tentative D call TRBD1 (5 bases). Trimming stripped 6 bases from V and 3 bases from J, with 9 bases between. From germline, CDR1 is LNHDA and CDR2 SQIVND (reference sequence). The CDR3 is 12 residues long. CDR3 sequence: CASRDSRYEQYF. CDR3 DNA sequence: TGTGCCAGTAGAGACAGCCGCTACGAGCAGTACTTC. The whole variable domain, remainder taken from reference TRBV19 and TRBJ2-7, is DGGITQSPKYLFRKEGQNVTLSCEQNLNHDAMYWYRQDPGQGLRLIYYSQIVNDFQKGDIAEGYSVSREKKESFPLTVTSAQKNPTAFYLCASRDSRYEQYFGPGTRLTVT.

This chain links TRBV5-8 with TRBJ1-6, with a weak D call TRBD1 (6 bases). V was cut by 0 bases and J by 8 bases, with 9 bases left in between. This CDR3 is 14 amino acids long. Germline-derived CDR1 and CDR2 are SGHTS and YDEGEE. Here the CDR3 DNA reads TGTGCCAGCAGCTTGGGGGACAATTATTCACCCCTCCACTTT. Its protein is CASSLGDNYSPLHF.